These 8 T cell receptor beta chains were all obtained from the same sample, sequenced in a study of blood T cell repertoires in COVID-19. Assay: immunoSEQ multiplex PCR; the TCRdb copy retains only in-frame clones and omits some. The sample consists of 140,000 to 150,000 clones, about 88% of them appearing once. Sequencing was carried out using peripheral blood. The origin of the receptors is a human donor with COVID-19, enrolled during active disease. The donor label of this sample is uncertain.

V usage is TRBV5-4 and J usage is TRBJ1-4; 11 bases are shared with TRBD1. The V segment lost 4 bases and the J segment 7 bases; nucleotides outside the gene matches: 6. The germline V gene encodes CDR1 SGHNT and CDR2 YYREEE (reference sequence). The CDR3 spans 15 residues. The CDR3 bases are TGTGCCAGCAGCCCGAAAGGGACAGGGGGTGAAAAACTGTTTTTT. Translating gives CASSPKGTGGEKLFF.

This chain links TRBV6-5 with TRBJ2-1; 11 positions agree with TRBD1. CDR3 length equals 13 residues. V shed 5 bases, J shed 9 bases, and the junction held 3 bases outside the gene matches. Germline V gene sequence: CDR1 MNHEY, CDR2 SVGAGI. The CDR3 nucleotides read TGTGCCAGCAGTCGCGGGACAGGGGGTGAGCAGTTCTTC. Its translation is CASSRGTGGEQFF.

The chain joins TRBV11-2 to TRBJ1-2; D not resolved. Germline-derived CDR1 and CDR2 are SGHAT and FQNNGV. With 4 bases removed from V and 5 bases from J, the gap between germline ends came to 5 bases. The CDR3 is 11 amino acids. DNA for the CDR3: TGTGCCAGCAGCTATTCTTATGGCTACACCTTC. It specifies CASSYSYGYTF.

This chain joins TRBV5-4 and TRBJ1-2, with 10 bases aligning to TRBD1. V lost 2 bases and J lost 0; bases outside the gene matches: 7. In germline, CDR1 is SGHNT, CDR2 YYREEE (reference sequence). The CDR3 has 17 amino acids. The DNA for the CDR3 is TGTGCCAGCAGCTTTGACAGGGGGCTGCTTTCTAACTATGGCTACACCTTC. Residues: CASSFDRGLLSNYGYTF.

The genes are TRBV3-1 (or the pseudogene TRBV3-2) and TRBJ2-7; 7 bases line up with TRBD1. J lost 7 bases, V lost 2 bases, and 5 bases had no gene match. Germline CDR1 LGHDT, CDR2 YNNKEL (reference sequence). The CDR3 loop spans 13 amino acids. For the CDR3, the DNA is TGTGCCAGCAGCCAATGGGACAGCCCAGAGCAGTACTTC. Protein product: CASSQWDSPEQYF.

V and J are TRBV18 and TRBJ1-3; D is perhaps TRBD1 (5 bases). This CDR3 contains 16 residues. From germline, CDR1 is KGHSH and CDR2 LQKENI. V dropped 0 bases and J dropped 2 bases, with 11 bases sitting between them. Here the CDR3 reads CASSPPSQGAGNTIYF. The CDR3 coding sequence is TGTGCCAGCTCACCACCGTCCCAGGGCGCTGGAAACACCATATATTTT. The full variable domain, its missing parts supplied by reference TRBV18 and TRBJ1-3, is NAGVMQNPRHLVRRRGQEARLRCSPMKGHSHVYWYRQLPEEGLKFMVYLQKENIIDESGMPKERFSAEFPKEGPSILRIQQVVRGDSAAYFCASSPPSQGAGNTIYFGEGSWLTVV.

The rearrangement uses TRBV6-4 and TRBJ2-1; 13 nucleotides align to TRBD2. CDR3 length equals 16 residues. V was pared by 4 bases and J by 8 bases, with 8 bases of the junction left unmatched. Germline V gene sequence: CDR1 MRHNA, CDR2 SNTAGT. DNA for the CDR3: TGTGCCAGCAGTGCCTTGGGACTAGCGGGATACGATGAGCAGTTCTTC. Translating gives CASSALGLAGYDEQFF.

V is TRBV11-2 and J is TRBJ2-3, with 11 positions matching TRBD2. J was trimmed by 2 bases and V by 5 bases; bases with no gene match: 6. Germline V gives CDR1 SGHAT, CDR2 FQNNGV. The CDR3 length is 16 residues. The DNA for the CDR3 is TGTGCCAGCAGCCAGGGACTAGCGGCCAACACAGATACGCAGTATTTT. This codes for CASSQGLAANTDTQYF.